Sequencing of this T cell receptor beta chain was carried out in a study of regulatory T cells in long-lasting Graves disease. As for the study in general: Those with persistent Graves' disease had received antithyroid drugs for over 5 years with positive TSH receptor antibodies.

This clonotype was recorded at least ten times. V was cut by 0 bases and J by 10 bases, with 7 bases left in between. Germline V lookup: CDR1 SGHRS, CDR2 YFSETQ. CDR3 length: 12 amino acids. With iRepertoire HTBI primers and Arm-PCR of CDR3 regions, TCR beta libraries were built. Methods used by the authors: Identified across the samples were 62 TRBV segments and over twelve TRBJ segments. TCRdb called the multiplex PCR reads again in MiXCR, with one record for every CDR3 protein. These V and J calls originate from TCRdb's pipeline instead of the authors' own analysis. The table has about 340,000 distinct CDR3 sequences, around a fifth seen once. Indicated time point: persistent/refractory GD, antithyroid drugs over 5 years with positive TRAb. There was RNA extracted from PBMCs, and the TCR library was made from it. Under American Thyroid Association guidelines, Graves' disease was diagnosed. Peripheral blood, around 9 milliliters per patient, was collected in EDTA tubes.

The V and J genes are TRBV5-1 and TRBJ2-2; D might be TRBD1 (5 bases). The receptor was isolated from a female donor with Graves disease. Sequenced here: peripheral blood mononuclear cells (PBMCs), sampled when the disease was refractory, from a patient treated with antithyroid drugs. The CDR3: CASSLEGMELFF. The CDR3, as DNA: TGCGCCAGCAGCTTGGAGGGGATGGAGCTGTTTTTT.